The subject of this entry is one T cell receptor (beta chain). Its antigen target is currently unknown. One base away there is no much larger clone; base qualities are not given. TCRbeta CDR3 regions were amplified with the immunoSEQ bias-controlled multiplex PCR and sequenced at high throughput. The paper's processing steps were these. The immunoSEQ vendor pipeline collapsed and filtered CDR3 sequences to measure the abundance and frequency of each unique TCRbeta CDR3. Dominant CDR3 amino acid sequences were clustered with SARS-CoV-2-specific ImmuneCODE TCRbeta sequences by CD-HIT using a 90% global sequence identity threshold. A clone was classed as hyperexpanded at a frequency of 0.1 to 1 and as large at a frequency of 0.01 to 0.1. MiXCR was used to confirm CDR3 amino acid sequences and V and J gene assignments of dominant clones. The R stringdist package was used to calculate Levenshtein distances between the patient clonotypes and the ImmuneCODE hits. TCRdb provides this immuneACCESS table in a form limited to in-frame rearrangements. Some clones are lacking; in checked studies, under half of them reflect an unresolved V gene, and why the rest are absent is not known. That table supplies the V and J calls and clone size; D and trimming were determined from the DNA. The sample table records about 11,000 clones; 75% to 85% of these occur just once. About 30% of the sample comes from the top ten.

The CDR3 runs 15 residues from the cysteine to the phenylalanine. CDR3 DNA is the only sequence kept; it has 45 bases, read in frame from the first base. CDR1 and CDR2, looked up from the germline V gene (reference sequence), are MNHEY and SMNVEV. V is reduced by 6 bases and J by 4 bases, leaving a spacing of 19 bases between them. These data are taken from a study of T cell repertoires in MIS-A myocarditis (dated by TCRdb to 2021 to 2024). The QIAamp DNA FFPE kit was used to extract genomic DNA from formalin-fixed paraffin-embedded autopsy tissue. This clonotype originated in a man aged 18 to 30 with fulminant myocarditis from multisystem inflammatory syndrome in adults (MIS-A) after COVID-19. Sample: right ventricle heart tissue obtained at autopsy. This specimen's cell subset or site label, interpreted: cardiac tissue sample (left or right ventricle, interventricular septum, or pericardium). The chain is made from TRBV27 and TRBJ2-7; the D region possibly corresponds to TRBD1 (6 bases align). The CDR3 has the sequence CASSLDRWKGYEQYF. The sequenced DNA: TGTGCCAGCAGCCTCGACAGGTGGAAGGGTTACGAGCAGTACTTC.